These T cell receptor beta chains were read from a single sample in a study of beta chain features in type 1 diabetes. The assay was immunoSEQ multiplex PCR, and TCRdb's table has in-frame clones only and misses some. The repertoire has some 190,000 clones, roughly 8% of them found once; the top ten carry about 0.5%. The source material was central memory CD4+ T cells from blood. These receptors all stem from a man aged 18 to 35 with type 1 diabetes. CDR3s include the opening cysteine and the closing phenylalanine or tryptophan. The D gene is left open where the match is weak. The listing skips clone size in some rows; elsewhere it reads once, few, many or a size class.

CASSLMGGGREKLFF | TGTGCCAGCAGCTTAATGGGGGGGGGTCGCGAAAAACTGTTTTTT | . | TRBJ1-4 | TRBV7-2 | .
CASSNVPLAGDNEQFF | TGTGCCAGCAGCAACGTCCCCCTAGCGGGGGACAATGAGCAGTTCTTC | . | TRBJ2-1 | TRBV21-1 | .
CASSFPQAGETQYF | TGTGCCAGCAGCTTTCCCCAGGCTGGGGAGACCCAGTACTTC | . | TRBJ2-5 | TRBV7-6 | few
CASSPPNRVHGYTF | TGTGCCAGCTCACCACCCAACAGGGTTCATGGCTACACCTTC | . | TRBJ1-2 | TRBV18 | few
CASSYRGENEKLFF | TGTGCCAGCAGTTACAGGGGAGAGAATGAAAAACTGTTTTTT | TRBD1 | TRBJ1-4 | TRBV27 | .
CASSLANGLAGGSYEQYF | TGTGCCAGCAGCTTAGCGAACGGACTAGCGGGAGGGTCCTACGAGCAGTACTTC | TRBD2 | TRBJ2-7 | TRBV7-2 | many
CSAAPGDTQYF | TGCAGTGCTGCCCCAGGAGATACGCAGTATTTT | . | TRBJ2-3 | TRBV20-1 | few
CASSFRTTRDSYEQYF | TGTGCCAGCAGCTTCCGAACAACGCGGGACTCCTACGAGCAGTACTTC | . | TRBJ2-7 | TRBV5-4 | few
CASSRTGYNTQYF | TGTGCCAGCAGCCGGACAGGGTATAATACGCAGTATTTT | TRBD1 | TRBJ2-3 | TRBV5-4 | .
CASRLGQGTDTQYF | TGTGCCAGCAGGCTGGGACAGGGGACAGATACGCAGTATTTT | TRBD1 | TRBJ2-3 | TRBV6-5 | .
CSVVQGGSGYTF | TGCAGCGTTGTCCAGGGGGGATCTGGCTACACCTTC | TRBD1 | TRBJ1-2 | TRBV29-1 | .
CASSLAGAGSTDTQYF | TGTGCCAGCAGCTTAGCCGGGGCGGGGAGCACAGATACGCAGTATTTT | . | TRBJ2-3 | TRBV11-2 | .
CASSYNPLKGTDTQYF | TGTGCCAGCAGTTATAATCCACTGAAGGGGACAGATACGCAGTATTTT | . | TRBJ2-3 | TRBV6-6 | .
CASSPETGWNTGELFF | TGCGCCAGCAGTCCTGAGACAGGGTGGAACACCGGGGAGCTGTTTTTT | TRBD1 | TRBJ2-2 | TRBV4-3 | .
CASSLSIETQYF | TGTGCCAGCAGCTTATCCATAGAGACCCAGTACTTC | . | TRBJ2-5 | TRBV5-5 | few
CASSAKVGGGLDTQYF | TGTGCCAGCAGCGCGAAAGTAGGGGGGGGCCTGGATACGCAGTATTTT | . | TRBJ2-3 | TRBV9 | few
CASSTLIGRLYHTF | TGTGCCAGCAGTACTCTCATCGGGAGGTTATATCACACCTTC | . | TRBJ1-2 | TRBV28 | .
CSVNIRGGSTEAFF | TGCAGCGTGAACATAAGGGGTGGTAGCACTGAAGCTTTCTTT | . | TRBJ1-1 | TRBV29-1 | few
CASSLTGENTEAFF | TGTGCCAGCAGCTTGACCGGGGAGAACACTGAAGCTTTCTTT | . | TRBJ1-1 | TRBV4-2 | once
CASSVGAHRGTQYF | TGTGCCAGCAGCGTGGGGGCTCACCGGGGGACCCAGTACTTC | . | TRBJ2-5 | TRBV7-2 | few